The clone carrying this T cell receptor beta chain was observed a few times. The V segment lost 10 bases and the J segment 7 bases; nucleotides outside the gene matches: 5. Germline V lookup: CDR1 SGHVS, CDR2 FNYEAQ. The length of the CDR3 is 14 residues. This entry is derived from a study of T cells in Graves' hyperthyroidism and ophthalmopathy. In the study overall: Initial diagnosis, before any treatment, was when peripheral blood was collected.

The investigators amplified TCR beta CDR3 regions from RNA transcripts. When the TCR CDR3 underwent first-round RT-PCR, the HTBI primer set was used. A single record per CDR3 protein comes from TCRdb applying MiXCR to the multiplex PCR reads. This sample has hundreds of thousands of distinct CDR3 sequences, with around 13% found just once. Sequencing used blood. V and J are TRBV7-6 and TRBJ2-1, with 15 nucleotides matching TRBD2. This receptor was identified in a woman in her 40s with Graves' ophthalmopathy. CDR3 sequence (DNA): TGTGCCACCGGGACTAGCGGGGGGACGAATGAGCAGTTCTTC. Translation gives CATGTSGGTNEQFF.